The T cell receptor beta chain described here comes from a study of cytomegalovirus exposure and HLA in healthy donors. Per the germline V gene, CDR1 is SGHAT and CDR2 is FQNNGV. The CDR3 runs to 18 residues. After removal of 2 bases from V and 0 bases from J, the junction contained 10 bases not matched to a gene. Primers for the PCR totalled 60 Vbeta and 13 Jbeta. TCRdb's copy holds only in-frame clones and misses some; the assay was immunoSEQ multiplex PCR. The sample lists 100,000 to 150,000 clones; around 72% were seen once. The rearrangement links TRBV11-2 to TRBJ1-5; 7 nucleotides match TRBD1. The sequence came from a man in his thirties or forties in good health and CMV-seronegative. The sequencing sample was made of PBMCs. The CDR3 loop is CASSLRGQTLYSNQPQHF. Here the CDR3 DNA reads TGTGCCAGCAGCTTAAGGGGACAGACCCTCTATAGCAATCAGCCCCAGCATTTT.